The subject of this entry is one TCR beta chain. The antigen remains unidentified. This may stem from a read error, because a much larger clone lies one nucleotide away. Researchers prepared the TCRbeta library using unique molecular identifiers, the study reports. TCRdb called the PCR reads again in MiXCR, with one record for every CDR3 protein. Among approximately 490,000 distinct CDR3 sequences listed, about 10% were seen once. This specimen comes from a study of T-cell reconstitution after alpha-beta-depleted transplantation in children. Whole-study results and caveats: By about two months after transplant, alpha-beta T cells reportedly arose from several hundred graft clones that had expanded. At day 60, the high TCRbeta diversity found in some patients originated from recipient T cells and thymic progenitors that had survived.

Looked up from germline, CDR1 is SGHRS and CDR2 is YFSETQ. This CDR3 contains 14 residues. V was shortened by 0 bases and J by 1 base, with 7 bases between the two germline ends. This sequence originates from a child under 10 years old with inherited bone marrow failure, due to receive a stem cell transplant. V usage is TRBV5-1 and J usage is TRBJ1-1; D is undetermined. Sequencing used PBMCs, obtained before TCRalphabeta/CD19-depleted stem cell transplant. Here the CDR3 reads CASSLEGRNTEAFF. CDR3 coding DNA: TGCGCCAGCAGCTTGGAAGGGAGGAACACTGAAGCTTTCTTT.